This TCR beta chain was captured by sequencing in a study of T cell repertoires in cytomegalovirus infection. The CDR3 has 15 residues. Per the germline V gene, CDR1 is LNHNV and CDR2 is YYDKDF (reference sequence). Note on this clonotype: Its antigen remains unknown. Mismatch with germline at one junction end may stem from a read error.

TCRdb re-derived calls from the reads in MiXCR, one entry per CDR3 protein. The sample has hundreds of thousands of distinct CDR3 sequences, 40% to 50% seen once. J is TRBJ1-6 and V is TRBV15; D unresolved. This receptor was obtained from a human donor in good health (CMV status not recorded). Some clones in this sample may be carry-over from other donors' samples. The source was cultured PBMCs, collected from culture after CMV antigen stimulation. The CDR3 protein is CATSRGFSNNSPLHF. The DNA for the CDR3 is TGTGCCACCAGCAGGGGTTTCTCCAATAATTCACCCCTCCACTTT.